One T cell receptor (beta chain) is described in this entry. The sample holds one count of this clone. Its antigen remains unidentified. No base qualities exist here, and no much larger clone lies one base off it. These data belong to a study of blood T cell repertoires in COVID-19 (TCRdb year 2020). Regarding the study in general: Collaborator samples came from the United States, Italy and Spain and covered acute and convalescent phases of COVID-19. The prospective study material was composed of cDNA or gDNA derived from T cells, B-cell-depleted T cells, or PBMCs. Deeply sampled blood TCRbeta repertoires from subjects exposed to, actively infected with, or recovered from COVID-19 were included in the dataset. The repertoires were made available in a free public database intended to serve as a resource for research on the immune response to SARS-CoV-2. The samples were drawn from two sources: the first 160 participants of the ongoing ImmuneRACE study, and fewer than 1,500 subjects contributed by 6 global collaborators. The sample metadata nearly always contained a de-identified subject ID, COVID-19 status, age in years and sex. HLA class I and class II types, where available, came from metadata supplied by the sample provider rather than from assay-based typing. Results and caveats for the whole study, not just this receptor: Clinical and demographic metadata were provided uncurated, with the amount varying by source and participant.

V was cut back by 7 bases and J by 0 bases, leaving a gap of 12 bases between them. CDR3 length: 14 amino acids, cysteine to phenylalanine. The CDR3 DNA has 42 bases and is translated from base 1. From a lookup of the germline V gene, CDR1 and CDR2 are MNHEY and SVGAGI. Each collaborating institution followed its own protocols to collect whole blood in K2EDTA tubes. For TCRbeta analysis, collaborators shipped samples as frozen whole blood, isolated PBMCs, or DNA extracted from either of those sample types. TCRbeta CDR3 regions were amplified from genomic DNA by means of the immunoSEQ Assay, a bias-controlled multiplex PCR. In the source study's methods: Nucleated cell counts per sample were estimated from amplification of reference gene primers within the assay. Sequence reads were collapsed and filtered to measure the absolute abundance of every unique TCRbeta CDR3 rearrangement. Productive Simpson clonality was computed per sample as the square root of Simpson's diversity index over productive rearrangements. The immuneACCESS repertoire file appears here via TCRdb, limited to in-frame rearrangements. These files lack a portion of the clones; in checked studies, under half of the deficit traces to unresolved V genes, and the cause of the others is not known. D and trimming were read from the DNA, whereas the V and J calls and clone size are those reported in that table. The sample table records roughly 87,000 clones; around 84% of these occur just once. Of the sample, 17% falls within the top ten clones.

Sequencing input: peripheral blood. The receptor's source is a woman aged 60-70 years with acute or convalescent COVID-19. Recombination linked TRBV6-5 to TRBJ1-1, with a tentative D gene TRBD1 over 5 matching bases. The DNA is as follows: TGTGCCAGCAATCCCCACAGGATGAACACTGAAGCTTTCTTT. Its protein product is CASNPHRMNTEAFF.